This is a list of T cell receptor beta chains from one sample in a study of blood T cell repertoires in COVID-19. Generated by immunoSEQ multiplex PCR, the TCRdb table keeps only in-frame clones and is missing some. The sample gives about 150,000 clones, 80% of which show up once; over 10% is in the top ten. Sequenced material: peripheral blood. Every receptor here comes from a man between 60 and 75 years old with active or convalescent COVID-19. The CDR3 runs from the conserved cysteine through the conserved F or W. A D gene is named only where the DNA matches it firmly. Clone size is stated in some rows and not others, as once, few, many or a class when expanded.

J gene,D gene,clone size,V gene,CDR3 DNA,CDR3 protein
TRBJ1-4,TRBD1,NA,TRBV11-2,TGTGCCAGCAGCTTTAACCAGGGGGCGCGGAGTGAAAAACTGTTTTTT,CASSFNQGARSEKLFF
TRBJ2-1,TRBD2,NA,TRBV6-2/TRBV6-3,TGTGCCAGCAGCTGGGGACTAGCGGGAGCCTACAATGAGCAGTTCTTC,CASSWGLAGAYNEQFF
TRBJ1-1,NA,NA,TRBV5-1,TGCGCCAGCAGCTTGCGACAGGCCTCGGGCACTGAAGCTTTCTTT,CASSLRQASGTEAFF
TRBJ2-7,NA,NA,TRBV28,TGTGCCAGCAGTTCCCCACACCAAACCTACGAGCAGTACTTC,CASSSPHQTYEQYF
TRBJ1-2,TRBD1,NA,TRBV28,TGTGCCAGCAGTTTTCCGGGACAGGGAGGGTATGGCTACACCTTC,CASSFPGQGGYGYTF
TRBJ2-1,NA,few,TRBV7-3,TGTGCCAGCAGCTCGGGGGAATTTCGCAATGAGCAGTTCTTC,CASSSGEFRNEQFF
TRBJ1-6,NA,NA,TRBV30,TGTGCCTGGGACGGACAGCTAAATTCACCCCTCCACTTT,CAWDGQLNSPLHF
TRBJ2-5,NA,NA,TRBV4-1,TGCGCCAGCAGCCAAGATCGAGCGTCTCAAGAGACCCAGTACTTC,CASSQDRASQETQYF
TRBJ2-2,TRBD1,NA,TRBV2,TGTGCCAGCAGTTTGAATCAGGGACAGCCTAACACCGGGGAGCTGTTTTTT,CASSLNQGQPNTGELFF
TRBJ1-6,TRBD1,once,TRBV6-6,TGTGCCAGCAGTTACCGACAGGGGGAATCACCCCTCCACTTT,CASSYRQGESPLHF
TRBJ2-7,TRBD2,NA,TRBV11-2,TGTGCCAGCCGCTGGACTAGCTCTTCCTACGAGCAGTACTTC,CASRWTSSSYEQYF
TRBJ2-5,NA,NA,TRBV11-2,TGTGCCAGCAGCTTAGATTTCTCCTCGGGAGAGACCCAGTACTTC,CASSLDFSSGETQYF
TRBJ1-1,NA,NA,TRBV11-2,TGTGCCAGCAGCGCCAAACAGGGAATCCGCCAAAAGAACACTGAAGCTTTCTTT,CASSAKQGIRQKNTEAFF
TRBJ2-5,TRBD2,NA,TRBV28,TGTGCCAGCAGTTTATGGGGACAGCGGGAGGGCGGAGAGACCCAGTACTTC,CASSLWGQREGGETQYF
TRBJ2-3,TRBD1,NA,TRBV5-6,TGTGCCAGCAGCTTGAGGACAGGGGGCGCATATACGCAGTATTTT,CASSLRTGGAYTQYF
TRBJ1-1,NA,NA,TRBV28,TGTGCCAGCAGTCCGGACAGTTTTGAAGCTTTCTTT,CASSPDSFEAFF
TRBJ1-1,NA,once,TRBV10-3,TGTGCCATCAGTCTGGGAGAGGCCGCCCTAGGGAACACTGAAGCTTTCTTT,CAISLGEAALGNTEAFF
TRBJ2-7,TRBD2,few,TRBV4-3,TGCGCCAGCAGCCAAACTAGCGAGAGCCTTTACGAGCAGTACTTC,CASSQTSESLYEQYF
TRBJ2-3,TRBD2,NA,TRBV28,TGTGCCAGCAACCTAGCGGCGCTAAGCACAGATACGCAGTATTTT,CASNLAALSTDTQYF
TRBJ2-2,TRBD2,NA,TRBV10-3,TGTGCCATCAACCCGGGACTAGCGCGAGTGACGAACACCGGGGAGCTGTTTTTT,CAINPGLARVTNTGELFF
TRBJ1-1,TRBD1,NA,TRBV2,TGTGCCAGCACACAGGGGCCCCGGGTCACTGAAGCTTTCTTT,CASTQGPRVTEAFF
TRBJ1-2,NA,NA,TRBV18,TGTGCCAGCTCACCCACAGGGCCCGCGGATGGCTACACCTTC,CASSPTGPADGYTF
TRBJ2-1,TRBD1,NA,TRBV2,TGTGCCAGCAAAGGGACAGGGTATGTCTTC,CASKGTGYVF
TRBJ2-7,NA,NA,TRBV3-1/TRBV3-2,TGTGCCAGCAGCCAAGTGAGAGGGATCGAGCAGTACTTC,CASSQVRGIEQYF
TRBJ1-1,TRBD1,NA,TRBV28,TGTGCCAGCATAGGGCAGGGGGCTAGTTGGACTGAAGCTTTCTTT,CASIGQGASWTEAFF
TRBJ1-1,TRBD1,NA,TRBV18,TGTGCCAGCTTCGATAGGGGGACAGGTAACACTGAAGCTTTCTTT,CASFDRGTGNTEAFF
TRBJ1-5,NA,NA,TRBV19,TGTGCCAGTAGTCCCCTGGTCCTAGGCAATCAGCCCCAGCATTTT,CASSPLVLGNQPQHF
TRBJ2-1,TRBD2,NA,TRBV10-2,TGCGCCAGCAGCCTTTCGGGGGGAGTGGGAAATGAGCAGTTCTTC,CASSLSGGVGNEQFF